Below, 7 T cell receptor beta chains from the same sample are listed, as sequenced in a study of cytomegalovirus exposure and HLA in healthy donors. The PCR contained 60 Vbeta and 13 Jbeta primers. Sequencing used immunoSEQ multiplex PCR; TCRdb keeps in-frame clones, though not all of them. The table shows 95,000 to 150,000 clones, with roughly 66% occurring only once. The sequenced material came from PBMCs. The source is a man between 18 and 29 years old in good health and CMV-seronegative.

CDR3 region: CASSALGTGLYEQYF. In DNA form, the CDR3 reads TGTGCCAGCAGCGCCTTAGGGACAGGGCTCTACGAGCAGTACTTC. The chain is built from TRBV6-1 and TRBJ2-7, with 9 positions matching TRBD1. There are 15 residues in the CDR3. Losses at the gene ends were 6 bases for V and 3 bases for J; bases not matched to a gene: 9. Per the germline V gene, CDR1 is MNHNS and CDR2 is SASEGT.

The J gene is TRBJ2-2, the V gene TRBV29-1, with D tentatively TRBD2 (6 bases). There are 12 residues in the CDR3. The germline gives CDR1 SQVTM, CDR2 ANQGSEA. V was cut by 7 bases and J by 5 bases, with 11 bases left in between. This chain's CDR3 is CSARETTGELFF. As DNA, the CDR3 is TGCAGCGCACGGGAGACGACCGGGGAGCTGTTTTTT.

This clone was seen a handful of times. The chain uses TRBV6-6 and TRBJ1-5; TRBD1 is a possible D gene (5 bases). CDR1 is MNHNY, CDR2 SVGAGI, per germline (reference sequence). CDR3 length equals 13 residues. V lost 5 bases and J 7 bases, leaving 12 bases between the germline ends. CDR3 sequence: CASSDQGWQPQHF. Here the CDR3 DNA reads TGTGCCAGCAGTGACCAGGGATGGCAGCCCCAGCATTTT.

The chain couples TRBV28 to TRBJ1-2, with D hard to call. The CDR3 runs to 13 residues. The germline gives CDR1 MDHEN, CDR2 SYDVKM. Trimming took off 4 bases at V and 2 bases at J, with 8 bases between the two ends. CDR3 sequence reads: CASSYNRNYGYTF. The CDR3 DNA reads as TGTGCCAGCAGTTACAACAGAAACTATGGCTACACCTTC.

The rearrangement uses TRBV6-5 and TRBJ1-2; 10 bases fit TRBD1. Trimming removed 4 bases from V and 5 bases from J; junction bases left unmatched: 7. The CDR3 consists of 15 residues. Germline V gene data show CDR1 as MNHEY and CDR2 as SVGAGI. The CDR3 bases are TGTGCCAGCAGTTTCTCCGGGACAGGGGTTTATGGCTACACCTTC. Translated, it gives CASSFSGTGVYGYTF.

This rearrangement joins TRBV6-4 to TRBJ2-7; 9 positions match TRBD1. The CDR3 consists of 15 residues. Germline CDR1 reads MRHNA; CDR2 reads SNTAGT. V lost 2 bases to trimming and J lost 2 bases; unmatched junction nucleotides: 4. CDR3 protein: CASSDLTGGAYEQYF. The CDR3 region has the DNA TGTGCCAGCAGTGACCTTACAGGGGGCGCCTACGAGCAGTACTTC.

This clone was picked up a small number of times. V is TRBV5-4 and J is TRBJ2-7; TRBD1 matches 9 bases. CDR3 length: 15 residues. V lost 2 bases, J lost 2 bases, and 5 bases stayed unmatched. Germline V gene sequence: CDR1 SGHNT, CDR2 YYREEE (reference sequence). CDR3 nucleotide sequence: TGTGCCAGCAGCTTACCGGGACAGGGCCCCTACGAGCAGTACTTC. Its protein is CASSLPGQGPYEQYF. Filled out from reference TRBV5-4 and TRBJ2-7, the complete variable domain reads ETGVTQSPTHLIKTRGQQVTLRCSSQSGHNTVSWYQQALGQGPQFIFQYYREEENGRGNFPPRFSGLQFPNYSSELNVNALELDDSALYLCASSLPGQGPYEQYFGPGTRLTVT.